These 9 T cell receptor beta chains share one sample of origin, sequenced in a study of monozygotic twins with inflammatory bowel disease. No DNA is given; TCRdb re-called the 5' RACE reads and lists each CDR3 protein once. This specimen shows about 380,000 distinct CDR3 sequences; the ten leading clones hold 2.6%. The sequencing sample was made of blood. The receptor source for this set is a human donor with ulcerative colitis or Crohn's disease, or a healthy co-twin of an affected twin (not recorded which).

The V gene is TRBV9, the J gene TRBJ2-1; the TCRdb D gene call, TRBD1, has no DNA to confirm it. Germline CDR1 is SGDLS and CDR2 is YYNGEE. This CDR3 contains 15 residues. The CDR3 sequence: CASSVGRGIYNEQFF.

The chain has TRBV18 and TRBJ2-7; TCRdb designates TRBD1, a call that cannot be tested without DNA. The CDR3 is made up of 12 amino acids. Looked up from germline, CDR1 is KGHSH and CDR2 is LQKENI. The CDR3 sequence is CASGQVTYEQYF.

The chain joins TRBV7-8 to TRBJ2-5; there is no DNA to check the TCRdb D call of TRBD1. Germline assignment: CDR1 SGHVS and CDR2 FQNEAQ. The CDR3 has 13 amino acids. CDR3 protein: CASSRALEETQYF.

The CDR3 protein is CSARDYTEGAPGDTQYF. The chain has TRBV20-1 and TRBJ2-3; TCRdb's D call of TRBD1 is untestable without DNA. The V gene's germline CDR1 is DFQATT and CDR2 SNEGSKA (reference sequence). The CDR3 contains 17 residues.

The chain combines TRBV20-1 with TRBJ2-7. The CDR3 loop spans 13 amino acids. Germline CDR1 and CDR2: DFQATT and SNEGSKA (reference sequence). CDR3: CSARAGQSYEQYF.

The rearrangement joins TRBV7-6 to TRBJ1-1; the TCRdb call, TRBD1, lacks DNA for checking. The germline CDR1 and CDR2 sequences are SGHVS and FNYEAQ. CDR3 length: 15 amino acids. The CDR3 sequence is CASSLVGTGGTGAFF.

The chain recombines TRBV2 with TRBJ1-1. Germline V CDR1 and CDR2: SNHLY, FYNNEI. CDR3 size: 12 residues. CDR3 in amino acids: CASSGGRTEAFF.

The chain joins TRBV5-1 to TRBJ2-5; TCRdb's D call of TRBD2 is untestable without DNA. The CDR3 spans 13 residues. Germline CDR1 and CDR2: SGHRS and YFSETQ. CDR3 sequence reads: CASSLALAGVRYF.

The rearrangement links TRBV5-4 to TRBJ2-2; absent DNA, TCRdb's TRBD2 call cannot be checked. The CDR3 runs 16 residues. Germline values: CDR1 SGHNT, CDR2 YYREEE (reference sequence). The CDR3: CASSSGGPSSPGELFF.